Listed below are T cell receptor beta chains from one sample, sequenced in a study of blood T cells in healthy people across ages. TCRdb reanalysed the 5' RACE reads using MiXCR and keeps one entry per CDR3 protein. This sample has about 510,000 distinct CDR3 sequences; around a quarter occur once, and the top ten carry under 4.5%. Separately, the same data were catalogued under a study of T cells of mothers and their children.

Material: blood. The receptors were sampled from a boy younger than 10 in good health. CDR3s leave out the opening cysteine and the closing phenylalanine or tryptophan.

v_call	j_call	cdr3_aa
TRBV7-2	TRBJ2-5	ASSLVGQETQH
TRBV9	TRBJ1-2	ASSVGTSISGGGYT
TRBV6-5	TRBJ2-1	ASSNLQGMPYNEQF
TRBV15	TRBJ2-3	ATRKEPGLLRTDTQY
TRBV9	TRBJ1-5	ATPTPQH
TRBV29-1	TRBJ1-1	SVVRKLGTEAF
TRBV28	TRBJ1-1	ASRQTGSTEAF
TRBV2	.	ASNLEGRYNEQF
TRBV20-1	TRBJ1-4	SARDLAYNEKLF
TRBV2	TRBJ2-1	ANRLDPHNEQF
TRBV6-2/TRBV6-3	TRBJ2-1	ASKHGGSSYNEQF
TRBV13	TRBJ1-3	ASKRAFRGRNTIY
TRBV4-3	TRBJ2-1	ASSQEGLEQF
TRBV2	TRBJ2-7	ASSPVGVSTGQY
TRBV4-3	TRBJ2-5	ASSQDTGKKETQY
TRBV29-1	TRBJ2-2	SVERGGDGELF
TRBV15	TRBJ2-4	ATSRDLGGVKNIQY
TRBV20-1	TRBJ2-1	SASTSGRSSEQF
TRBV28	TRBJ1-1	ASSFKNTEAF
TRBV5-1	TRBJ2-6	ASSLGQGYSGANVLT
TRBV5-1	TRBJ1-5	ASSPGQGTGNQPQH
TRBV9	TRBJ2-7	ASSVEPSSYEQY
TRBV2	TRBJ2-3	ASSEVWLVGDTQY
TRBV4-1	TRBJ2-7	ASSQRQASYEQY
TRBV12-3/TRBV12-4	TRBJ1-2	ASSIGTGDYGYT
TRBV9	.	ASSPMGDYEQY
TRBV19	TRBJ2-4	ASSIEGPKNIQY
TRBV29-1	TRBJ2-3	SVLTGQYTDTQY
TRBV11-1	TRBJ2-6	ASSLESGAGANVLT
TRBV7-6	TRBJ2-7	ASSEWDRGTYEQY
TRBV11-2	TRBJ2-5	ASSLDRFQETQY
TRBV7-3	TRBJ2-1	ASSLRADNEQF
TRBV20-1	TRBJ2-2	SARKAPGQGAGELF
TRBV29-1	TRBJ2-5	SVETGTGSTAETQY
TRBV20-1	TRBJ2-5	SARGSSGVETQY
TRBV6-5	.	ASSPGLLSYEQF
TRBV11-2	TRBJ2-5	ASSSQTSGSQETQY
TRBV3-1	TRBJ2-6	ASSRGGLSGANVLT
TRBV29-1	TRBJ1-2	SVGQGFGYT
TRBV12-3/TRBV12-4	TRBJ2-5	ASSPNRAAQETQY
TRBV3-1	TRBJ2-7	ASSQFIPGDSEQY
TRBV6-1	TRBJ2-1	ASGIAGGNNEQF
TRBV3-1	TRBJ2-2	ASSEFGLKTGELF